These T cell receptor beta chains were read from a single sample in a study of blood T cell repertoires in COVID-19. This table comes from immunoSEQ multiplex PCR, and its TCRdb copy is limited to in-frame clones, with some not included. The table lists 150,000 to 200,000 clones, 87% of them singletons, with under 25% in the top ten. Sequenced input: peripheral blood. The receptors were sampled from a man in his 60s with active or convalescent COVID-19. Both conserved end residues are part of each CDR3. D genes are given only for firm matches. Clone size appears in some rows only: once, few, many, or a class for an expanded clone.

j_gene: TRBJ1-1
d_gene: TRBD1
abundance: -
v_gene: TRBV29-1
CDR3aa: CSVGRTGHDTEAFF
CDR3nt: TGCAGCGTTGGCCGGACAGGGCACGACACTGAAGCTTTCTTT

j_gene: TRBJ1-2
d_gene: TRBD1
abundance: -
v_gene: TRBV30
CDR3aa: CAWAGQGTGYTF
CDR3nt: TGTGCCTGGGCGGGACAGGGGACGGGCTACACCTTC

j_gene: TRBJ2-7
d_gene: TRBD2
abundance: -
v_gene: TRBV6-5
CDR3aa: CASSKASGGPSEQYF
CDR3nt: TGTGCCAGCAGCAAAGCCAGCGGGGGGCCCTCCGAGCAGTACTTC

j_gene: TRBJ1-1
d_gene: -
abundance: -
v_gene: TRBV6-1
CDR3aa: CASSESGWLTEAFF
CDR3nt: TGTGCCAGCAGTGAATCGGGGTGGCTCACTGAAGCTTTCTTT

j_gene: TRBJ1-6
d_gene: -
abundance: -
v_gene: TRBV10-2
CDR3aa: CASSSGNNSPLHF
CDR3nt: TGCGCCAGCAGTTCAGGGAATAATTCACCCCTCCACTTT

j_gene: TRBJ2-1
d_gene: -
abundance: -
v_gene: TRBV12-2
CDR3aa: CASRLWGRGCSYNEQFF
CDR3nt: TGTGCAAGTCGCTTATGGGGGCGGGGGTGTTCCTACAATGAGCAGTTCTTC

j_gene: TRBJ2-1
d_gene: TRBD2
abundance: -
v_gene: TRBV9
CDR3aa: CASSSQSGGAWDEQFF
CDR3nt: TGTGCCAGCAGCTCACAGAGCGGGGGGGCGTGGGATGAGCAGTTCTTC

j_gene: TRBJ1-4
d_gene: TRBD1
abundance: -
v_gene: TRBV10-3
CDR3aa: CAISGTGPGTNEKLFF
CDR3nt: TGTGCCATCAGTGGGACAGGGCCCGGAACTAATGAAAAACTGTTTTTT

j_gene: TRBJ2-7
d_gene: -
abundance: -
v_gene: TRBV18
CDR3aa: CASSPTTGKSHEQYF
CDR3nt: TGTGCCAGCTCACCGACCACAGGGAAATCCCACGAGCAGTACTTC

j_gene: TRBJ2-5
d_gene: -
abundance: -
v_gene: TRBV25-1
CDR3aa: CASSVAGQETQYF
CDR3nt: TGTGCCAGCAGTGTGGCAGGGCAAGAGACCCAGTACTTC

j_gene: TRBJ2-7
d_gene: -
abundance: few
v_gene: TRBV30
CDR3aa: CAWSVRGGVYEQYF
CDR3nt: TGTGCCTGGAGTGTACGTGGAGGAGTCTACGAGCAGTACTTC

j_gene: TRBJ2-7
d_gene: -
abundance: few
v_gene: TRBV6-2/TRBV6-3
CDR3aa: CASSTVGGGPREQYF
CDR3nt: TGTGCCAGCAGTACAGTAGGGGGGGGACCGAGGGAGCAGTACTTC

j_gene: TRBJ2-3
d_gene: -
abundance: -
v_gene: TRBV7-2
CDR3aa: CASSPLGGRGLTQYF
CDR3nt: TGTGCCAGCAGCCCGTTGGGGGGGCGGGGATTAACGCAGTATTTT

j_gene: TRBJ2-7
d_gene: TRBD1
abundance: -
v_gene: TRBV10-3
CDR3aa: CATQGQQTSYEQYF
CDR3nt: TGTGCCACCCAGGGACAGCAAACCTCCTACGAGCAGTACTTC

j_gene: TRBJ2-3
d_gene: TRBD2
abundance: -
v_gene: TRBV7-2
CDR3aa: CASSYLPAGGSGDTQYF
CDR3nt: TGTGCCAGCAGCTACCTACCAGCGGGGGGGTCCGGGGATACGCAGTATTTT

j_gene: TRBJ2-7
d_gene: -
abundance: -
v_gene: TRBV12-3/TRBV12-4
CDR3aa: CASSLAYGEQYF
CDR3nt: TGTGCCAGCAGTTTAGCGTACGGGGAGCAGTACTTC

j_gene: TRBJ2-5
d_gene: TRBD1
abundance: -
v_gene: TRBV6-6
CDR3aa: CASRGQPQETQYF
CDR3nt: TGTGCCAGCAGGGGACAGCCCCAAGAGACCCAGTACTTC

j_gene: TRBJ1-1
d_gene: -
abundance: -
v_gene: TRBV2
CDR3aa: CASSDRGGNTEAFF
CDR3nt: TGTGCCAGCAGTGATAGGGGTGGGAACACTGAAGCTTTCTTT

j_gene: TRBJ1-1
d_gene: TRBD1
abundance: -
v_gene: TRBV27
CDR3aa: CASSLVGQGSEAFF
CDR3nt: TGTGCCAGCAGTTTAGTAGGACAGGGTTCTGAAGCTTTCTTT

j_gene: TRBJ2-5
d_gene: -
abundance: -
v_gene: TRBV2
CDR3aa: CASSEGGAQYF
CDR3nt: TGTGCCAGCAGTGAAGGGGGGGCCCAGTACTTC

j_gene: TRBJ2-1
d_gene: TRBD2
abundance: -
v_gene: TRBV20-1
CDR3aa: CSASPLTGGHNEQFF
CDR3nt: TGCAGTGCTAGTCCCTTGACGGGGGGACACAATGAGCAGTTCTTC

j_gene: TRBJ2-7
d_gene: -
abundance: -
v_gene: TRBV2
CDR3aa: CASRNLGSTYEQYF
CDR3nt: TGTGCCAGCAGAAACTTAGGGAGCACCTACGAGCAGTACTTC

j_gene: TRBJ2-3
d_gene: -
abundance: few
v_gene: TRBV6-1
CDR3aa: CASSECGDTQYF
CDR3nt: TGTGCCAGCAGTGAATGCGGGGATACGCAGTATTTT

j_gene: TRBJ1-6
d_gene: TRBD1
abundance: -
v_gene: TRBV5-1
CDR3aa: CASSPSLGQGSPLHF
CDR3nt: TGCGCCAGCAGCCCCTCTTTGGGACAGGGCTCACCCCTCCACTTT